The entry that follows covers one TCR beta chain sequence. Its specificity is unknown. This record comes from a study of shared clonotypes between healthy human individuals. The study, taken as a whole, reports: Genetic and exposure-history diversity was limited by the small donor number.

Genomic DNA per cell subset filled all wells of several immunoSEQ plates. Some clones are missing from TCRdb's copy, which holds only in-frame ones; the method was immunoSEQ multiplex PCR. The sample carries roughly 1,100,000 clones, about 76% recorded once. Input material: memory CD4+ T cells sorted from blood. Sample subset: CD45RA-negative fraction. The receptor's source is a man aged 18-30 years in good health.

CDR3 in amino acids: CASSESGGQSQGYTF. As DNA, the CDR3 is TGTGCCAGCAGTGAAAGCGGGGGACAGTCTCAAGGCTACACCTTC. The rearrangement joins TRBV6-1 to TRBJ1-2, with TRBD1 matching 7 bases. V was clipped by 2 bases and J by 8 bases; unmatched bases: 11. Per the germline V gene, CDR1 is MNHNS and CDR2 is SASEGT. The CDR3 runs to 15 residues.